This TCR beta chain was sequenced for a study of shared clonotypes between healthy human individuals. The germline V and J ends were trimmed by 5 bases and 7 bases, with 18 bases remaining between them. The CDR3 is made up of 15 amino acids. The germline CDR1 and CDR2 sequences are SGHAT and FQNNGV. This clone was seen just once. Its antigen is currently unknown. The method was immunoSEQ multiplex PCR; TCRdb's version includes in-frame clones alone and lacks a portion of them. The table has around 2,000,000 clones, about 95% seen once. General study points: Depth of sequencing was expected to influence donor clonotype sharing. Exclusively blood specimens were collected; tissue repertoires likely differ.

The naive CD8 subset, CD45RO-negative cells positively selected for CCR7, excluded terminally differentiated effector memory CD45RA+ cells. Sequences were obtained from naive CD8+ T cells sorted from blood. The source of this sequence is a man aged 18 to 35 in good health. The chain has TRBV11-2 and TRBJ2-4; D is perhaps TRBD2 (6 bases). The CDR3 loop reads CASSPTPGERNIQYF. For the CDR3, the DNA is TGTGCCAGCAGCCCCACGCCGGGGGAGAGGAACATTCAGTACTTC.